The 11 T cell receptor beta chains reported below all come from one sample, sequenced in a study of cytomegalovirus exposure and HLA in healthy donors. Vbeta (60) and Jbeta (13) primers were used in the PCR. The protocol was immunoSEQ multiplex PCR, while the TCRdb copy is restricted to in-frame clones and leaves out a portion. This table holds 95,000 to 150,000 clones, approximately 74% found once. Sequencing used PBMCs. The receptor source for this set is a man aged 40-49 years in good health and CMV-seropositive.

The CDR3 coding sequence is TGTGCCAGTAGTATGACGAGGGGTAGCGGTGGAAACACCATATATTTT. Translation gives CASSMTRGSGGNTIYF. The chain links TRBV19 to TRBJ1-3; D possibly corresponds to TRBD1 (5 bases). The V and J ends lost 3 bases and 3 bases respectively, with 15 bases between them. Germline-derived CDR1 and CDR2 are LNHDA and SQIVND (reference sequence). The CDR3 is 16 residues long.

The gene calls are TRBV2 and TRBJ2-1; D might be TRBD2 (6 bases). Per the germline V gene, CDR1 is SNHLY and CDR2 is FYNNEI. V lost 7 bases and J lost 7, with 17 bases in between. This CDR3 has 14 residues. The CDR3 region has the DNA TGTGCCAGCAAGGTTGGCGGGACGGGGAATGAGCAGTTCTTC. It yields the protein CASKVGGTGNEQFF.

The J gene is TRBJ1-5, the V gene TRBV19; perhaps TRBD1 as D (6 bases). The CDR3 contains 13 residues. In germline, CDR1 is LNHDA, CDR2 SQIVND (reference sequence). With 7 bases removed from V and 1 base from J, the gap between germline ends came to 8 bases. This chain's CDR3 is CASTQGSNQPQHF. In nucleotides, the CDR3 is TGTGCCAGTACACAGGGAAGCAATCAGCCCCAGCATTTT.

The rearrangement links TRBV5-4 to TRBJ1-1; no definite D call. This CDR3 contains 12 residues. Germline V CDR1 and CDR2: SGHNT, YYREEE (reference sequence). The V gene lost 4 bases and the J gene lost 4 bases, with 8 bases spanning the gap. The CDR3 here is CASSPAGTEAFF. The CDR3, as DNA: TGTGCCAGCAGCCCGGCGGGCACTGAAGCTTTCTTT. The full variable domain, with the rest looked up from reference TRBV5-4 and TRBJ1-1, is ETGVTQSPTHLIKTRGQQVTLRCSSQSGHNTVSWYQQALGQGPQFIFQYYREEENGRGNFPPRFSGLQFPNYSSELNVNALELDDSALYLCASSPAGTEAFFGQGTRLTVV.

This clone has more than one count but fewer than ten. The chain employs TRBV5-6 and TRBJ2-5, with D tentatively TRBD2 (6 bases). V was trimmed by 4 bases and J by 4 bases, leaving 17 bases between them. Germline V gene data show CDR1 as SGHDT and CDR2 as YYEEEE. The CDR3 runs to 15 residues. CDR3 in amino acids: CASSADYTQVETQYF. The CDR3 DNA follows: TGTGCCAGCAGCGCGGACTATACCCAAGTAGAGACCCAGTACTTC.

This clone was observed a single time. The chain has TRBV11-1 and TRBJ2-1; 7 nucleotides line up with TRBD2. CDR3 size: 17 residues. Germline CDR1 reads SGHAT; CDR2 reads FQDESV (reference sequence). V gave up 1 base and J gave up 4 bases; unmatched junction bases: 10. CDR3 residues: CASSLDTGASGYNEQFF. The DNA for the CDR3 is TGTGCCAGCAGCTTAGATACCGGAGCTAGCGGATACAATGAGCAGTTCTTC.

The CDR3 bases are TGCGCCAGCAGCCAAGATACGGACGAGCAGTACTTC. Its protein product is CASSQDTDEQYF. The chain carries TRBV4-1 and TRBJ2-7; the D is unclear. CDR1 and CDR2 from the germline V gene are MGHRA and YSYEKL. CDR3 size: 12 residues. V lost 0 bases and J 5 bases, leaving 5 bases between the germline ends.

The chain has TRBV5-1 and TRBJ2-1; maybe TRBD2 (5 bases). CDR1 and CDR2 (germline): SGHRS, YFSETQ. The CDR3 runs 16 residues. Trimming left V 4 bases short and J 7 bases short, with 21 bases between. The CDR3 sequence: CASSRRTQPRWNEQFF. The CDR3 bases are TGCGCCAGCAGCCGAAGGACTCAACCCAGGTGGAATGAGCAGTTCTTC.

The rearrangement uses TRBV5-1 and TRBJ1-5; D call uncertain. Per germline, CDR1 SGHRS and CDR2 YFSETQ. CDR3 length: 13 residues. V shed 0 bases and J shed 7 bases, with 8 bases lying between them. The CDR3 region is CASSLGGAQPQHF. CDR3 sequence (DNA): TGCGCCAGCAGCTTGGGTGGAGCACAGCCCCAGCATTTT.

The chain has TRBV6-1 and TRBJ2-5, with TRBD1 identical over 7 bases. The J call may be in error: the DNA end matches TRBJ2-7 better. The CDR3 loop spans 12 amino acids. CDR1 and CDR2 from the germline V gene are MNHNS and SASEGT. CDR3 in amino acids: CASRKGQHEQYF. The CDR3 nucleotides read TGTGCCAGCAGGAAGGGACAGCACGAGCAGTACTTC.

J is TRBJ2-7 and V is TRBV9; D uncertain. The CDR3 is 13 amino acids. The germline CDR1 and CDR2 sequences are SGDLS and YYNGEE. With 2 bases removed from V and 6 bases from J, the gap between germline ends came to 12 bases. The CDR3 bases are TGTGCCAGCAGCGTGGTCCCTCTGAGCGAGCAGTACTTC. Its protein product is CASSVVPLSEQYF.